The rows below give T cell receptor beta chains drawn from one sample of a study of Graves' ophthalmopathy and Graves' hyperthyroidism. In TCRdb, the multiplex PCR reads were re-called with MiXCR into one record per CDR3 protein. Altogether about 480,000 distinct CDR3 sequences are present, 13% to 15% being singletons, with the ten largest covering 8% to 10%. The sample taken for sequencing was blood. These receptor sequences come from a woman aged 25 to 39 with Graves' ophthalmopathy. The CDR3 runs from the conserved cysteine through the conserved F or W. A D gene is named only where the DNA matches it firmly. Size tells how often a clone was seen (once, few, many) or the class of an expanded clone, and some rows leave it out.

TRBJ2-7,TRBV6-5,TRBD1,many,TGTGCCAGCAGTTTGACAGGGGTGAGCTCCTACGAGCAGTACTTC,CASSLTGVSSYEQYF
TRBJ2-1,TRBV9,TRBD2,few,TGTGCCAGCAGCGTTGCACCACAACTAGCGGGAGGGCCCGCTGAGCAGTTCTTC,CASSVAPQLAGGPAEQFF
TRBJ1-1,TRBV27,NA,many,TGTGCCAGCAGTTTATCTTGGGAGAACACTGAAGCTTTCTTT,CASSLSWENTEAFF
TRBJ2-7,TRBV28,NA,many,TGTGCCAGCAGACCCAGCCCGTCAGGGTCCTACGAGCAGTACTTC,CASRPSPSGSYEQYF
TRBJ1-1,TRBV30,NA,many,TGTGCCTGCTCGGGGGGGAACACTGAAGCTTTCTTT,CACSGGNTEAFF
TRBJ1-1,TRBV6-1,NA,many,TGTGCCAGCAGTGAAGATCCCGGAGGGTTCGCTGAAGCTTTCTTT,CASSEDPGGFAEAFF
TRBJ1-6,TRBV6-1,NA,few,TGTGCCAGCAGTGAGGCAGGTAGAGAAAACTCACCCCTCCACTTT,CASSEAGRENSPLHF
TRBJ2-5,TRBV27,TRBD2,many,TGTGCCAGCAGCATCGGACTAGCGGGGATACAAGAGACCCAGTACTTC,CASSIGLAGIQETQYF
TRBJ1-1,TRBV11-1,NA,NA,TGTGCCAGCAGCGTTGAGGGAATGAACACTGAAGCTTTCTTT,CASSVEGMNTEAFF
TRBJ2-5,TRBV3-1,NA,many,TGTGCCAGCAGCCAAGATGGGACACTTACCCAGTACTTC,CASSQDGTLTQYF
TRBJ1-1,TRBV6-5,NA,many,TGTGCCAGCAGTTACTCGAACCAGGAGGGGGACACTGAAGCTTTCTTT,CASSYSNQEGDTEAFF
TRBJ2-3,TRBV11-3,NA,many,TGTGCCAGCAGCCTGGAGGGAGTTAGGAGGGTTACGCAGTATTTT,CASSLEGVRRVTQYF
TRBJ1-5,TRBV28,NA,many,TGTGCCAGCAGTTGGGACTCTGGGGTCAATCAGCCCCAGCATTTT,CASSWDSGVNQPQHF
TRBJ1-1,TRBV6-6,NA,many,TGTGCCAGCAGTTACTCATTCATTAGCAGGGACCCTGAAGCTTTCTTT,CASSYSFISRDPEAFF
TRBJ2-5,TRBV7-8,NA,few,TGTGCCAGCAGCCGCGAGGAGGCCCAAGAGACCCAGTACTTC,CASSREEAQETQYF
TRBJ1-1,TRBV10-3,NA,many,TGTGCCATCAGTGGGAAGGGGGGATCTGAAGCTTTCTTT,CAISGKGGSEAFF